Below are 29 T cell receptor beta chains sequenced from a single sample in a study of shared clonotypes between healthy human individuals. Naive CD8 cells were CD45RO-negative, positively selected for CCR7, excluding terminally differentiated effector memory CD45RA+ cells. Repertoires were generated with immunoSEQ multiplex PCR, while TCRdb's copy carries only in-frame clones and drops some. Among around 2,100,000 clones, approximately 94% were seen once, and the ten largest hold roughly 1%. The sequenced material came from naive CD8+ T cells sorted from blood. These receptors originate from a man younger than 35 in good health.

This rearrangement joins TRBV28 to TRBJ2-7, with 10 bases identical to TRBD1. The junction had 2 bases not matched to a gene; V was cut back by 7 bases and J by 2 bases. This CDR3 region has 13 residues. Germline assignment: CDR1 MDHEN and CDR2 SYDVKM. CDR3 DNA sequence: TGTGCCAGCACCGGGACAGGGGCCTACGAGCAGTACTTC. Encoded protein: CASTGTGAYEQYF.

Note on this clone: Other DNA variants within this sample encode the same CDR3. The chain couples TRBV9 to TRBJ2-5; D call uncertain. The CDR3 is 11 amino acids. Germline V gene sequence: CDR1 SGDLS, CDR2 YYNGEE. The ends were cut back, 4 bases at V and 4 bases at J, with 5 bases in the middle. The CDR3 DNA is TGTGCCAGCAGCACTGGAGAGACCCAGTACTTC. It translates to CASSTGETQYF.

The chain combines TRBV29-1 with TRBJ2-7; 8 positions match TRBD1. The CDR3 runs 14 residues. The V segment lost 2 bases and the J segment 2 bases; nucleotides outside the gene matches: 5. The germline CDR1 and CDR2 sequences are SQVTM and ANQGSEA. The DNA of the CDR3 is TGCAGCGTTGAATCGGGCAGGGGGCCCTACGAGCAGTACTTC. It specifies CSVESGRGPYEQYF.

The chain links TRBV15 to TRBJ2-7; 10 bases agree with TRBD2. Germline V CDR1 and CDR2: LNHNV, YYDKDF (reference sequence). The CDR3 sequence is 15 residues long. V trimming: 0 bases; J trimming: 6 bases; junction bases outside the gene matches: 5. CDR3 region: CATSREASGSTEQYF. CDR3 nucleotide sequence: TGTGCCACCAGCAGAGAGGCTAGCGGGAGTACCGAGCAGTACTTC.

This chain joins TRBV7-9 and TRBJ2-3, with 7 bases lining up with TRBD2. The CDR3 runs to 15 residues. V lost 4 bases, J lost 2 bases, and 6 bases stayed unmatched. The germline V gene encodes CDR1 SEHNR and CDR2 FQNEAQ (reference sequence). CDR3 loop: CASSSSSGSTDTQYF. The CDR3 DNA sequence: TGTGCCAGCAGCTCTTCTAGCGGCTCCACAGATACGCAGTATTTT.

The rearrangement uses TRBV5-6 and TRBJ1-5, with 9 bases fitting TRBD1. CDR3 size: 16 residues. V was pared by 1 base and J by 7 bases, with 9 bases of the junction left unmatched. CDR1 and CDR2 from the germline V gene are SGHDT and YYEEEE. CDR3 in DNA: TGTGCCAGCAGCTTGTGGAATACAGGGGGCGGACAGCCCCAGCATTTT. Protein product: CASSLWNTGGGQPQHF.

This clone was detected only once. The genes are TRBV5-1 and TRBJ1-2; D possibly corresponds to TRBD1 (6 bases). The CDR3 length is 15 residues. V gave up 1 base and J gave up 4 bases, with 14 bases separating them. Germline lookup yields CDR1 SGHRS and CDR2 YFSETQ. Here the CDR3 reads CASSLSGEVSYGYTF. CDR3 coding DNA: TGCGCCAGCAGCTTGTCAGGGGAAGTTAGCTATGGCTACACCTTC.

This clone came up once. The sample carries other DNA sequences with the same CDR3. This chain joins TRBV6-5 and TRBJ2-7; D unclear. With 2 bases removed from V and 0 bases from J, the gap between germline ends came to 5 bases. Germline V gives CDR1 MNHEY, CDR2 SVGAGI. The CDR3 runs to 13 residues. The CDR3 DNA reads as TGTGCCAGCAGTTACGGCCCCTCCTACGAGCAGTACTTC. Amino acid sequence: CASSYGPSYEQYF.

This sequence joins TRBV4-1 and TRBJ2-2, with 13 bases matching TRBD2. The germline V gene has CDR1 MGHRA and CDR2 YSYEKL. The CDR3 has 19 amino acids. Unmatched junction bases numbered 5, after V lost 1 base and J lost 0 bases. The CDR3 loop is CASSQVGLAGQTNTGELFF. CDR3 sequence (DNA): TGCGCCAGCAGCCAAGTGGGACTAGCGGGACAAACGAACACCGGGGAGCTGTTTTTT.

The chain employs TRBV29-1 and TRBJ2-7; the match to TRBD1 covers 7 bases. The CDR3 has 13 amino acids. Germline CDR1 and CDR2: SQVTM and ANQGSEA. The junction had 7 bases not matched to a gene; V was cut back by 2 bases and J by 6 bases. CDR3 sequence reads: CSVEPGQPGEQYF. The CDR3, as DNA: TGCAGCGTTGAACCGGGACAGCCGGGCGAGCAGTACTTC.

CDR3 amino acids: CASSSDVYTGELFF. The CDR3 nucleotides are TGCGCCAGCAGCTCGGACGTATACACCGGGGAGCTGTTTTTT. The chain has TRBV5-1 and TRBJ2-2; no clear D. Per the germline V gene, CDR1 is SGHRS and CDR2 is YFSETQ. Trimming pared 3 bases from V and 3 bases from J, leaving 9 bases between. The CDR3 has 14 residues. The entire variable domain, with the rest obtained from reference TRBV5-1 and TRBJ2-2, is as follows: KAGVTQTPRYLIKTRGQQVTLSCSPISGHRSVSWYQQTPGQGLQFLFEYFSETQRNKGNFPGRFSGRQFSNSRSEMNVSTLELGDSALYLCASSSDVYTGELFFGEGSRLTVL.

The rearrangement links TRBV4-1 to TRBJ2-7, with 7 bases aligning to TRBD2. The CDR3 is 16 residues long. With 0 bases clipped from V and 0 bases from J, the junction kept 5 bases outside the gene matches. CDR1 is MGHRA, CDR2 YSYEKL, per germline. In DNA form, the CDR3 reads TGCGCCAGCAGCCAAGAAGGAAGCGGGGCCTCCTACGAGCAGTACTTC. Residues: CASSQEGSGASYEQYF.

This CDR3 is CASSPKAGEYNEQFF. CDR3 nucleotides: TGTGCCAGCAGCCCTAAGGCGGGAGAGTACAATGAGCAGTTCTTC. This rearrangement joins TRBV11-2 to TRBJ2-1; 7 bases agree with TRBD2. Trimming at V came to 5 bases and at J to 4 bases, leaving 8 bases not matched to a gene. The CDR3 loop spans 15 amino acids. Germline V gene data show CDR1 as SGHAT and CDR2 as FQNNGV.

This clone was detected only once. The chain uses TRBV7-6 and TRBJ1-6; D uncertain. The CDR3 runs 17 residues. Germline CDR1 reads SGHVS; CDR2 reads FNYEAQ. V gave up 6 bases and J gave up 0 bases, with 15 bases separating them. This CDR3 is CASSSQVLSSYNSPLHF. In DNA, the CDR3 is TGTGCCAGCAGTTCACAAGTACTAAGCTCCTATAATTCACCCCTCCACTTT.

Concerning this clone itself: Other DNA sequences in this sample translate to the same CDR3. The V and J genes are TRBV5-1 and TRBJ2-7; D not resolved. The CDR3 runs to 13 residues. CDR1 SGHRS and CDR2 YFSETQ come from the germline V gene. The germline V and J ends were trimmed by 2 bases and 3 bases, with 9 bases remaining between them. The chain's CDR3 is CASSFGVGYEQYF. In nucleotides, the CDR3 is TGCGCCAGCAGCTTTGGGGTAGGCTACGAGCAGTACTTC.

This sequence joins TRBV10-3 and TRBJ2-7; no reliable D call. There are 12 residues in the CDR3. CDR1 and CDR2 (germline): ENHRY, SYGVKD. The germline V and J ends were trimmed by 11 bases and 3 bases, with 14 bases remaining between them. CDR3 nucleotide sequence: TGTGCCTCCCAAAGCGACCACTACGAGCAGTACTTC. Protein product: CASQSDHYEQYF.

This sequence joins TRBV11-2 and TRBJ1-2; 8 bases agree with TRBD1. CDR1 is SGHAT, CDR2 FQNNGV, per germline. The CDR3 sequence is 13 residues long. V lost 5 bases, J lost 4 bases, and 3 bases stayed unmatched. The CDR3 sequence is CASSPGTGYGYTF. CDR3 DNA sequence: TGTGCCAGCAGCCCGGGGACAGGCTATGGCTACACCTTC.

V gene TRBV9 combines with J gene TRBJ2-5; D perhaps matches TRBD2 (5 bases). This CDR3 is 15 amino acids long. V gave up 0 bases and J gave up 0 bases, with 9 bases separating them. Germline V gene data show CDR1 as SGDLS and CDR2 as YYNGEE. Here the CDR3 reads CASSVDGVDQETQYF. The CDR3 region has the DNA TGTGCCAGCAGCGTAGACGGGGTGGACCAAGAGACCCAGTACTTC.

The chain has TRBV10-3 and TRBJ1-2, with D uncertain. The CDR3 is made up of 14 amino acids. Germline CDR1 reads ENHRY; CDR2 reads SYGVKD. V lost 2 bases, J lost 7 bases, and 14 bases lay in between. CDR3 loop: CAISEPGGGGGYTF. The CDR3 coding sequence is TGTGCCATCAGTGAGCCGGGAGGAGGAGGTGGCTACACCTTC.

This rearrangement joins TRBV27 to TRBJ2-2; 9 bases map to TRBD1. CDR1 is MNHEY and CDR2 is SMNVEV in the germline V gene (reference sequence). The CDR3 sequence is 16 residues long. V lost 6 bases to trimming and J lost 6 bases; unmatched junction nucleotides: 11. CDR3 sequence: CASSLQQGAPAGELFF. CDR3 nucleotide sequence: TGTGCCAGCAGCCTTCAACAGGGGGCGCCTGCCGGGGAGCTGTTTTTT.

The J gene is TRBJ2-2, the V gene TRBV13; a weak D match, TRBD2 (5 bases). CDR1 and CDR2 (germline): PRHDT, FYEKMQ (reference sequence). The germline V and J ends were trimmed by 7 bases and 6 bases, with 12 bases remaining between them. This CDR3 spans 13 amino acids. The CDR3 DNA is TGTGCCAGCAACCCGCTTAGCGCCGGGGAGCTGTTTTTT. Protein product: CASNPLSAGELFF.

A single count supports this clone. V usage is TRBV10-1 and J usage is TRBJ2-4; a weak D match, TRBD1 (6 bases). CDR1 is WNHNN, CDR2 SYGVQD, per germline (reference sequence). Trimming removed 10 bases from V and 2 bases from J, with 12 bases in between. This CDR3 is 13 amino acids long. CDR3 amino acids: CANWGLPKNIQYF. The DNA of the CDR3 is TGCGCCAACTGGGGGCTTCCCAAAAACATTCAGTACTTC.

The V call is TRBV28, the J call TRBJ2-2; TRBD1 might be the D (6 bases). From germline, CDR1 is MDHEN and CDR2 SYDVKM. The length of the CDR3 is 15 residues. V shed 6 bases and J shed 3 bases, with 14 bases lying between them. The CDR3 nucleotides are TGTGCCAGCAGCCGACGGGACACCCACACCGGGGAGCTGTTTTTT. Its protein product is CASSRRDTHTGELFF.

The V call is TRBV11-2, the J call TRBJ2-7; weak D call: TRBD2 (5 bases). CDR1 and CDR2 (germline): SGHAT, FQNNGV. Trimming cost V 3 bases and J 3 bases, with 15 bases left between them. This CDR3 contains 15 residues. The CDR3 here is CASSLEDGSIYEQYF. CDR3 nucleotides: TGTGCCAGCAGCTTGGAGGACGGATCGATCTACGAGCAGTACTTC.

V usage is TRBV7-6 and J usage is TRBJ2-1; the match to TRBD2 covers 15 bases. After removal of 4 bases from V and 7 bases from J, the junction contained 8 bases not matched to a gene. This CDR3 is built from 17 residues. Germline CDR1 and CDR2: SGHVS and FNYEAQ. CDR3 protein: CASSSGTSGRSRNEQFF. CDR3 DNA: TGTGCCAGCAGCTCCGGGACTAGCGGGAGGAGCAGAAATGAGCAGTTCTTC.

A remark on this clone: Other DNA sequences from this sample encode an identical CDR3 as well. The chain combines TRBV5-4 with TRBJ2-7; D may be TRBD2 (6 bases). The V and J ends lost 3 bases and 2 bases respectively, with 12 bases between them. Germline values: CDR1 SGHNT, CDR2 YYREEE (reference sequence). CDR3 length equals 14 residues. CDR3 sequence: CASSSGLAPYEQYF. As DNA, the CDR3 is TGTGCCAGCAGCTCGGGACTTGCCCCCTACGAGCAGTACTTC.

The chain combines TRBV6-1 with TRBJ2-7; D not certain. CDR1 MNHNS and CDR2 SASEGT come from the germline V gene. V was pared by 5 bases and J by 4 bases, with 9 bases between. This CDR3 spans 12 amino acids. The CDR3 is CASSQDGYEQYF. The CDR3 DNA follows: TGTGCCAGCAGTCAAGACGGATACGAGCAGTACTTC.

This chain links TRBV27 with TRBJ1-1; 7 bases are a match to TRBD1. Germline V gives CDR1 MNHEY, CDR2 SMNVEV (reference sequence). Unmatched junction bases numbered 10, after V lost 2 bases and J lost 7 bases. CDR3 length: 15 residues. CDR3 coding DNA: TGTGCCAGCAGTTTAACGGGACAGTCGATACTTGAAGCTTTCTTT. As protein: CASSLTGQSILEAFF.

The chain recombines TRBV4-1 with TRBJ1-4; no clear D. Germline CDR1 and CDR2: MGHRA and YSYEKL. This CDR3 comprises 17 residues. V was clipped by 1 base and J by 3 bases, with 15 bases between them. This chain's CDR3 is CASSQVFPLPANEKLFF. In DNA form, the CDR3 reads TGCGCCAGCAGCCAAGTTTTCCCTTTGCCGGCTAATGAAAAACTGTTTTTT.